Given below is one TCR beta chain in context. Its antigen remains unknown. The data were taken from a study of T cell responses to AZD1222 COVID-19 vaccine. The study's findings and limits: Repertoires were obtained only post-peak T cell response. The donors showed a predominance of white British ancestry and of females, with possible underestimation of clonal diversity.

Some clones are missing from TCRdb's copy, which holds only in-frame ones; the method was immunoSEQ multiplex PCR. Of 65,000 to 85,000 clones detected, approximately 88% appear once; the ten largest clones hold 9% to 10%. The CDR3 spans 15 residues. The germline V and J ends were trimmed by 3 bases and 3 bases, with 14 bases remaining between them. Germline V gives CDR1 SGHVT, CDR2 SQSDAQ. The TCR originated in an adult who received the MenACWY meningococcal vaccine as a control. Sequences were derived from peripheral blood, sampled 28 days after the second dose of the MenACWY control vaccine. The rearrangement links TRBV7-4 to TRBJ2-5, with D maybe TRBD1 (6 bases). CDR3 DNA sequence: TGTGCCAGCAGCTTCCGCCCCCAGGGGAAAGAGACCCAGTACTTC. It yields the protein CASSFRPQGKETQYF.